This TCR beta chain was identified in a study of blood T cell repertoires in COVID-19. The authors' processing: The assay estimated nucleated cells by amplifying reference gene primers. The method was immunoSEQ multiplex PCR; TCRdb's version includes in-frame clones alone and lacks a portion of them. The V and J calls and clone size were taken over from that table, and D and trimming were inferred from the DNA. The sample has about 440,000 clones; about 89% are singletons. V dropped 6 bases and J dropped 1 base, with 15 bases sitting between them. Germline CDR1 reads MNHEY; CDR2 reads SVGAGI. This CDR3 contains 15 residues.

The chain uses TRBV6-5 and TRBJ1-1; D call uncertain. The receptor was derived from a woman aged 30 to 39 with acute or convalescent COVID-19. The specimen sequenced was peripheral blood. DNA for the CDR3: TGTGCCAGCAGGAGCCTCGGTATCGCGAACACTGAAGCTTTCTTT. Its translation is CASRSLGIANTEAFF.